This TCR beta chain derives from a study of regulatory T cells in long-lasting Graves disease (dated by TCRdb to 2020 to 2023). At the level of the whole study: Newly diagnosed Graves' disease patients had taken antithyroid drugs for less than 3 months. TCR sequencing covered about 13 persistent and 20 newly diagnosed Graves' disease patients, some 35 samples in total. Peripheral blood TCR sequencing and RNA sequencing compared persistent Graves' disease patients with newly diagnosed Graves' disease patients. The study was registered as a clinical trial and conducted in China. Findings and caveats that apply to the study as a whole: Persistent patients shared more public clonotypes among themselves (2,741) than newly diagnosed patients did (over 900). Peripheral blood alone was examined, since thyroid tissue, which constituted the primary lesion, could not be accessed. Lower TCR Shannon entropy and fewer highly expanded clones were observed in persistent Graves' disease patients than in newly diagnosed patients, which suggested clonal expansion. TRBV28, TRBJ1-2 and TRBJ2-5 were preferentially used in persistent disease, while TRBV20-1 and TRBJ2-1 were favored in newly diagnosed disease. Sequencing and analysis were limited to the TCR beta chain. The authors noted that the small sample size was a limitation that may lower accuracy.

Receptor amplification or capture employed multiplex PCR. TCRdb names Illumina HiSeq 4000 as the instrument used. iRepertoire HTBI primers and Arm-PCR amplification of CDR3 regions were used to construct TCR beta libraries. Gel purification was performed on PCR products prior to sequencing. The original pipeline was this. Gene usage analysis of CDR3 amino acid clonotypes used the approximately 62 TRBV and more than 13 TRBJ segments found across samples. Filtered high-quality paired reads were merged into contigs using COPE and FqMerger. BLAST was used to align contigs to IMGT TRBV, TRBD and TRBJ reference genes, and CDR3 was defined according to IMGT. Highly expanded clones were defined as clonotypes with a frequency above 0.1%. Repertoire diversity was measured by Shannon entropy, and V-J evenness by the Gini coefficient. Public clonotypes were defined as clonotypes shared by more than one individual. TCRdb reprocessed the public reads (quality trimming at Q25 with fastp, clone calling with MiXCR) and kept in-frame beta chains. Here each entry gathers all rows of one CDR3 protein and keeps the most common genes and DNA. V and J calls and clone size were set by TCRdb, not the authors. Within this sample are about 320,000 distinct CDR3 sequences, with 15% to 20% of them counted one time only. The ten largest clones represent less than 40% of the sample.

CDR1 SGHTA and CDR2 FQGNSA were looked up in the germline V gene. From V the trimming removes 5 bases and from J it removes 5 bases, while the gene matches leave 9 bases of the junction unaccounted for. The CDR3, cysteine through phenylalanine, is 14 amino acids long. The read is trimmed to its CDR3 DNA, 42 bases read in frame from base 1. The time point label for this specimen denotes: newly diagnosed GD, antithyroid drugs for less than 3 months. RNA was extracted from PBMCs in TRIzol for both TCR sequencing and RNA sequencing. Graves' disease was diagnosed according to American Thyroid Association guidelines. Recruitment of patients was carried out at an endocrinology department in Xi'an, China. Each patient gave approximately 9 milliliters of peripheral blood, collected in an EDTA anticoagulant tube. Ficoll Paque Plus density gradient separation was used to isolate PBMCs, and no additional T cell sorting was done. An Agilent 2100 Bioanalyzer and agarose gel were used to check RNA quality, and a NanoDrop 2000 was used to measure RNA concentration.

At least ten counts were recorded for this clonotype. The antigen it binds to is not known. There are no base qualities to consult, and no much larger clone falls within one base. The receptor was derived from a female donor with Graves disease. The chain is made from TRBV7-2 and TRBJ2-7, with TRBD2 matching 7 junction bases. The source material was peripheral blood mononuclear cells (PBMCs), sampled at new diagnosis, from a patient treated with antithyroid drugs. The nucleotides read TGTGCCAGCAGCCCACGAGCGGGATTAAACGAGCAGTACTTC. Its coded protein is CASSPRAGLNEQYF. The CDR3 plus the reference TRBV7-2 and TRBJ2-7 genes for the other parts give the full variable domain: GAGVSQSPSNKVTEKGKDVELRCDPISGHTALYWYRQSLGQGLEFLIYFQGNSAPDKSGLPSDRFSAERTGGSVSTLTIQRTQQEDSAVYLCASSPRAGLNEQYFGPGTRLTVT.